Each of the 2 T cell receptor beta chains below was sequenced from the same sample in a study of PD-1 blockade in classical Hodgkin lymphoma (dated by TCRdb to about 2020). The library relied on the immunoSEQ multiplex PCR assay. Drawn from immuneACCESS, this table holds only the in-frame rearrangements with V and J called that TCRdb kept. Clones are partly lost; checked studies trace under half to an unresolved V gene and leave the rest unexplained. The table for this sample lists some 22,000 clones; about 80% of them were counted only once. The ten largest clones capture under 25% of the sample. The label giving this sample's time point can be read as: cycle 4 day 1 (C4D1), after more than 5 weeks of nivolumab. Relapse after autologous stem cell transplantation had occurred in all trial patients, and cohorts A, B and C were distinguished by prior brentuximab vedotin exposure. The sample was peripheral blood mononuclear cells (PBMCs), taken before the fourth cycle of nivolumab. These receptors were obtained from a human donor with classical Hodgkin lymphoma.

The rearrangement uses TRBV29-1 and TRBJ2-3; no firm D call. The V end lost 8 bases, the J end lost 2 bases, and 11 bases lay between the germline ends. The CDR3 runs to 12 residues. Germline V gene data show CDR1 as SQVTM and CDR2 as ANQGSEA. Here the CDR3 reads CSFRRDTDTQYF. The DNA of the CDR3 is TGCAGCTTTAGAAGAGACACAGATACGCAGTATTTT.

This rearrangement joins TRBV7-8 to TRBJ1-1; D not certain. Germline values: CDR1 SGHVS, CDR2 FQNEAQ. This CDR3 contains 13 residues. V lost 2 bases to trimming and J lost 10 bases, with 14 bases between them. CDR3 nucleotides: TGTGCCAGCAGCTTATATATAGGGTCTCTAGCTTTCTTT. Translation gives CASSLYIGSLAFF. The full variable domain, completed using reference TRBV7-8 and TRBJ1-1, is GAGVSQSPRYKVAKRGQDVALRCDPISGHVSLFWYQQALGQGPEFLTYFQNEAQLDKSGLPSDRFFAERPEGSVSTLKIQRTQQEDSAVYLCASSLYIGSLAFFGQGTRLTVV.